One and the same sample provided the 31 T cell receptor beta chains below, sequenced in a study of blood T cell repertoires in COVID-19. Produced via immunoSEQ multiplex PCR; TCRdb's table is partial and in-frame only. The sample has about 190,000 clones, 82% seen once. The sample taken for sequencing was peripheral blood. These receptors were collected from a woman in her sixties with COVID-19, enrolled during active disease.

This clone has only one observation. The chain joins TRBV6-1 to TRBJ1-3; D is ambiguous. This CDR3 region has 14 residues. Trimming took 2 bases from V and 0 from J, leaving 5 bases between them. Germline assignment: CDR1 MNHNS and CDR2 SASEGT. CDR3 coding DNA: TGTGCCAGCAGTGAAAGGAGCTCTGGAAACACCATATATTTT. The encoded protein is CASSERSSGNTIYF.

The CDR3 sequence is CASSYSTAGYTEAFF. The CDR3 DNA follows: TGTGCCAGCAGTTACTCGACAGCTGGCTACACTGAAGCTTTCTTT. The chain couples TRBV6-5 to TRBJ1-1; possible D gene TRBD1, 5 bases. The ends were cut back, 0 bases at V and 3 bases at J, with 11 bases in the middle. There are 15 residues in the CDR3. The germline V gene encodes CDR1 MNHEY and CDR2 SVGAGI.

The V gene is TRBV19, the J gene TRBJ1-5; D is unclear. The V gene's germline CDR1 is LNHDA and CDR2 SQIVND (reference sequence). The CDR3 contains 13 residues. V lost 3 bases and J 11 bases, leaving 14 bases between the germline ends. The CDR3 DNA follows: TGTGCCAGTAGTATGAGGTCATCAGTGGCCCAGCATTTT. It translates to CASSMRSSVAQHF.

In this sample, this clone turned up a few times. V and J are TRBV6-5 and TRBJ2-7, with TRBD1 identical over 7 bases. The germline V gene encodes CDR1 MNHEY and CDR2 SVGAGI. Germline trimming cut 6 bases from V and 5 bases from J; bases unmatched to any gene: 10. CDR3 size: 14 residues. The CDR3 DNA follows: TGTGCCAGCAGGAAGGGACAGCCGTACGACGAGCAGTACTTC. As protein: CASRKGQPYDEQYF.

The chain combines TRBV3-1 (or the pseudogene TRBV3-2) with TRBJ2-5; 8 bases match TRBD2. This CDR3 has 16 amino acids. The V gene end was trimmed by 4 bases and the J gene end by 2 bases; junction bases not matched to a gene: 9. Germline values: CDR1 LGHDT, CDR2 YNNKEL (reference sequence). CDR3 nucleotides: TGTGCCAGCAGCCCTGGTCCGGGAGGGGGGCAAGAGACCCAGTACTTC. Its translation: CASSPGPGGGQETQYF.

At least ten counts were recorded for this clone. The chain joins TRBV21-1 to TRBJ2-7; the tabulated D call, TRBD2, remains unverified against the DNA. TRBV21-1 corresponds to a pseudogene. There are 18 residues in the CDR3. CDR3 residues: CASSIGQGASGRLYEQYF. As DNA, the CDR3 is TGTGCCAGCAGCATTGGACAGGGTGCTAGCGGGAGGCTCTACGAGCAGTACTTC.

The chain couples TRBV28 to TRBJ2-7, with 11 positions matching TRBD2. V shed 10 bases, J shed 2 bases, and the junction held 4 bases outside the gene matches. The CDR3 has 13 residues. Germline-derived CDR1 and CDR2 are MDHEN and SYDVKM. Written as DNA, the CDR3 is TGTGCCACCGGGACTAGCGGTACCTACGAGCAGTACTTC. Its translation is CATGTSGTYEQYF.

The chain combines TRBV6-6 with TRBJ1-4, with a possible D match to TRBD1 (6 bases). The germline V gene encodes CDR1 MNHNY and CDR2 SVGAGI (reference sequence). This CDR3 is built from 15 residues. Trimming shortened V by 2 bases and J by 4 bases, and 11 bases separated the two germline ends. CDR3 DNA: TGTGCCAGCAGTTACACCGGACAGCATAATGAAAAACTGTTTTTT. This codes for CASSYTGQHNEKLFF.

CDR3 sequence (DNA): TGCGCCAGCAGAAGCGGGGGGGCCTCCTACAATGAGCAGTTCTTC. Translated: CASRSGGASYNEQFF. The gene calls are TRBV5-1 and TRBJ2-1; TRBD2 matches 10 bases. J lost 0 bases, V lost 5 bases, and 2 bases had no gene match. The CDR3 covers 15 residues. The germline CDR1 and CDR2 sequences are SGHRS and YFSETQ.

The chain joins TRBV5-1 to TRBJ2-7; possibly TRBD1 for D (5 bases). Looked up from germline, CDR1 is SGHRS and CDR2 is YFSETQ. V dropped 4 bases and J dropped 2 bases, with 13 bases sitting between them. This CDR3 has 14 residues. CDR3 region: CASSTRQPTYEQYF. The CDR3 nucleotides are TGCGCCAGCAGCACCAGACAGCCCACCTACGAGCAGTACTTC. The entire variable domain, with the rest obtained from reference TRBV5-1 and TRBJ2-7, is as follows: KAGVTQTPRYLIKTRGQQVTLSCSPISGHRSVSWYQQTPGQGLQFLFEYFSETQRNKGNFPGRFSGRQFSNSRSEMNVSTLELGDSALYLCASSTRQPTYEQYFGPGTRLTVT.

J is TRBJ2-3 and V is TRBV5-1; 7 nucleotides agree with TRBD1. The CDR3 totals 15 residues. Trimming removed 4 bases from V and 0 bases from J; junction bases left unmatched: 5. The germline CDR1 and CDR2 sequences are SGHRS and YFSETQ. As DNA, the CDR3 is TGCGCCAGCAGCCCATTGACAGGGAGCACAGATACGCAGTATTTT. It translates to CASSPLTGSTDTQYF.

This sequence joins TRBV27 and TRBJ2-7, with TRBD2 matching 7 bases. Germline CDR1 is MNHEY and CDR2 is SMNVEV (reference sequence). The CDR3 contains 15 residues. J lost 2 bases, V lost 4 bases, and 8 bases had no gene match. The CDR3 loop reads CASSSKPGGTYEQYF. The CDR3 nucleotides read TGTGCCAGCAGTTCCAAACCGGGGGGTACCTACGAGCAGTACTTC.

This sequence joins TRBV7-2 and TRBJ1-1; maybe TRBD1 (6 bases). Germline V gene lookup returns CDR1 SGHTA and CDR2 FQGNSA. V gave up 3 bases and J gave up 5 bases, with 22 bases separating them. This CDR3 region has 17 residues. The CDR3, as DNA: TGTGCCAGCAGCTTCGTTGTGAACAGGGCGATGGGGACTGAAGCTTTCTTT. It yields the protein CASSFVVNRAMGTEAFF.

This clone was seen a few times. V is TRBV3-1 (or the pseudogene TRBV3-2) and J is TRBJ2-1, with D unresolved. The ends were cut back, 1 base at V and 0 bases at J, with 10 bases in the middle. The CDR3 is 16 residues long. Germline assignment: CDR1 LGHDT and CDR2 YNNKEL (reference sequence). The CDR3 loop is CASSQGAPSSYNEQFF. Here the CDR3 DNA reads TGTGCCAGCAGCCAAGGGGCCCCGAGCTCCTACAATGAGCAGTTCTTC.

In nucleotides, the CDR3 is TGTGCCAGCAGTTTTTTTCGAATGGGACAGGGGACTGAAGCTTTCTTT. Residues: CASSFFRMGQGTEAFF. The chain carries TRBV27 and TRBJ1-1, with TRBD1 matching over 10 bases. V gave up 3 bases and J gave up 5 bases; unmatched junction bases: 9. CDR3 length equals 16 residues. Per germline, CDR1 MNHEY and CDR2 SMNVEV (reference sequence).

This clone has just one count. V is TRBV28 and J is TRBJ1-6; TRBD1 is a possible D gene (5 bases). The CDR3 is 14 amino acids. Trimming removed 6 bases from V and 9 bases from J, with 15 bases in between. The germline gives CDR1 MDHEN, CDR2 SYDVKM. DNA of the CDR3: TGTGCCAGCAGGTGGGGCCTCGAAGGTTCACCCCTCCACTTT. Amino acid sequence: CASRWGLEGSPLHF.

The chain carries TRBV3-1 (or the pseudogene TRBV3-2) and TRBJ2-3; D perhaps matches TRBD2 (6 bases). The CDR3 is 18 amino acids. Germline V gene data show CDR1 as LGHDT and CDR2 as YNNKEL (reference sequence). V dropped 0 bases and J dropped 3 bases, with 19 bases sitting between them. The CDR3 nucleotides read TGTGCCAGCAGCCAAGAGGACCGACGGAGGCGGGATACAGATACGCAGTATTTT. As protein: CASSQEDRRRRDTDTQYF.

The rearrangement joins TRBV7-2 to TRBJ1-5; TRBD1 agrees at 11 bases. The CDR3 is made up of 18 amino acids. Germline V gene data show CDR1 as SGHTA and CDR2 as FQGNSA. V was clipped by 0 bases and J by 1 base; unmatched bases: 5. DNA of the CDR3: TGTGCCAGCAGCTTAGCTTGGACAGGGGGCACCAGCAATCAGCCCCAGCATTTT. It yields the protein CASSLAWTGGTSNQPQHF. Complete variable domain (other parts from reference TRBV7-2 and TRBJ1-5): GAGVSQSPSNKVTEKGKDVELRCDPISGHTALYWYRQSLGQGLEFLIYFQGNSAPDKSGLPSDRFSAERTGGSVSTLTIQRTQQEDSAVYLCASSLAWTGGTSNQPQHFGDGTRLSIL.

This clone was seen a single time. The chain links TRBV9 to TRBJ2-1; D call uncertain. V dropped 3 bases and J dropped 6 bases, with 7 bases sitting between them. CDR3 length equals 12 residues. The germline V gene encodes CDR1 SGDLS and CDR2 YYNGEE. CDR3 sequence: CASSERSNEQFF. The CDR3 nucleotides read TGTGCCAGCAGCGAACGTAGCAATGAGCAGTTCTTC.

The chain combines TRBV9 with TRBJ1-2; 8 bases fit TRBD1. Germline values: CDR1 SGDLS, CDR2 YYNGEE. The CDR3 contains 15 residues. V lost 5 bases to trimming and J lost 0 bases; unmatched junction nucleotides: 6. This chain's CDR3 is CASRKQGGANYGYTF. CDR3 coding DNA: TGTGCCAGCAGAAAACAGGGGGGAGCTAACTATGGCTACACCTTC.

This chain joins TRBV29-1 and TRBJ2-6, with D uncertain. This CDR3 spans 13 amino acids. Trimming removed 5 bases from V and 1 base from J, with 6 bases in between. Germline V CDR1 and CDR2: SQVTM, ANQGSEA. The CDR3 loop reads CSVRTSGANVLTF. CDR3 bases: TGCAGCGTTCGCACTTCTGGGGCCAACGTCCTGACTTTC.

This chain uses TRBV30 with TRBJ1-2, with a possible D match to TRBD1 (6 bases). Germline V gene sequence: CDR1 GTSNPN, CDR2 SVGIG (reference sequence). There are 13 residues in the CDR3. The germline V and J ends were trimmed by 0 bases and 7 bases, with 12 bases remaining between them. The CDR3 coding sequence is TGTGCCTGGAGTGTCCGGGGACATGGTGGCTACACCTTC. Its translation is CAWSVRGHGGYTF.

CDR3: CASSGSGGGANEQFF. In nucleotides, the CDR3 is TGTGCCAGCAGCGGGTCTGGCGGGGGGGCGAATGAGCAGTTCTTC. This chain joins TRBV9 and TRBJ2-1, with 9 nucleotides matching TRBD2. The J segment lost 7 bases and the V segment lost 3 bases, leaving 8 bases of the junction unmatched. The CDR3 loop spans 15 amino acids. Germline-derived CDR1 and CDR2 are SGDLS and YYNGEE.

The sample holds one count of this clone. V usage is TRBV27 and J usage is TRBJ1-1; 11 bases align to TRBD1. CDR3 length equals 15 residues. V gave up 5 bases and J gave up 5 bases; unmatched junction bases: 7. Looked up from germline, CDR1 is MNHEY and CDR2 is SMNVEV (reference sequence). DNA of the CDR3: TGTGCCAGCAGTCCCCGGACAGGGGGCTGGACTGAAGCTTTCTTT. Translated, it gives CASSPRTGGWTEAFF.

The chain couples TRBV3-1 (or the pseudogene TRBV3-2) to TRBJ2-3, with 9 positions matching TRBD2. With V trimmed by 0 bases and J by 5 bases, 3 bases remained unmatched. This CDR3 region has 15 residues. Germline loops: CDR1 LGHDT, CDR2 YNNKEL (reference sequence). CDR3 region: CASSQDWRGGDTQYF. DNA for the CDR3: TGTGCCAGCAGCCAAGATTGGCGGGGGGGAGATACGCAGTATTTT.

The V call is TRBV6-2 or TRBV6-3, the J call TRBJ2-7; 9 bases align to TRBD1. This CDR3 spans 17 amino acids. The J segment lost 7 bases and the V segment lost 4 bases, leaving 17 bases of the junction unmatched. Germline CDR1 reads MNHEY; CDR2 reads SVGEGT. CDR3 nucleotide sequence: TGTGCCAGCAGTTTCACACCGGGACAGGGCACGACTTTAGAGCAGTACTTC. It specifies CASSFTPGQGTTLEQYF.

V and J are TRBV7-2 and TRBJ1-1; TRBD1 aligns across 8 bases. CDR1 SGHTA and CDR2 FQGNSA come from the germline V gene. CDR3 size: 15 residues. V dropped 5 bases and J dropped 0; count of bases not matched to a gene: 5. The CDR3 loop reads CASSTRQGMNTEAFF. In nucleotides, the CDR3 is TGTGCCAGCAGCACCCGACAGGGGATGAACACTGAAGCTTTCTTT.

The rearrangement uses TRBV6-5 and TRBJ1-5; weak D call: TRBD1 (5 bases). This CDR3 is 15 amino acids long. Germline assignment: CDR1 MNHEY and CDR2 SVGAGI. Trimming pared 2 bases from V and 5 bases from J, leaving 13 bases between. The CDR3 sequence: CASSYGAGFDQPQHF. The CDR3 coding sequence is TGTGCCAGCAGTTACGGGGCAGGGTTTGATCAGCCCCAGCATTTT.

This chain links TRBV25-1 with TRBJ2-1; 7 nucleotides match TRBD1. V was pared by 1 base and J by 4 bases, with 7 bases of the junction left unmatched. Germline values: CDR1 MGHDK, CDR2 SYGVNS. This CDR3 is 16 amino acids long. The CDR3 region has the DNA TGTGCCAGCAGTGAATCGGGGACAGCCGGTTACAATGAGCAGTTCTTC. Its protein product is CASSESGTAGYNEQFF.

J is TRBJ2-3 and V is TRBV7-2; D may be TRBD1 (5 bases). This CDR3 contains 15 residues. V lost 1 base and J lost 0, with 8 bases in between. Per the germline V gene, CDR1 is SGHTA and CDR2 is FQGNSA. For the CDR3, the DNA is TGTGCCAGCAGCTTAGTGGGGCAGAGCACAGATACGCAGTATTTT. Protein sequence: CASSLVGQSTDTQYF.

The chain links TRBV28 to TRBJ1-2; TRBD1 might be the D (5 bases). This CDR3 has 14 amino acids. Trimming pared 1 base from V and 8 bases from J, leaving 14 bases between. Germline CDR1 and CDR2: MDHEN and SYDVKM. DNA of the CDR3: TGTGCCAGCAGTTTATCAGACAGACCACAGGGCTACACCTTC. It yields the protein CASSLSDRPQGYTF.